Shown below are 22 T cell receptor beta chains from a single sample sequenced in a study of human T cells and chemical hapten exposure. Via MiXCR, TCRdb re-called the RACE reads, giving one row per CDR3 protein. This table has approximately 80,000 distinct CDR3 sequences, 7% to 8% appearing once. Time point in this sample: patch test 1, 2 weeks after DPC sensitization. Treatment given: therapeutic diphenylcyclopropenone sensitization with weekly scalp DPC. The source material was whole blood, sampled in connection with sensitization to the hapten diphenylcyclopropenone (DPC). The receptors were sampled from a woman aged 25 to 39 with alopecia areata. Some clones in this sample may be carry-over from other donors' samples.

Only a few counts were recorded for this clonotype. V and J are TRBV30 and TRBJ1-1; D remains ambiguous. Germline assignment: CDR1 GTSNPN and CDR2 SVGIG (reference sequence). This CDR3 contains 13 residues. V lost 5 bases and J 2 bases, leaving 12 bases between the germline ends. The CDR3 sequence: CAWGIHGNTEAFF. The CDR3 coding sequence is TGTGCCTGGGGAATACATGGAAACACTGAAGCTTTCTTT.

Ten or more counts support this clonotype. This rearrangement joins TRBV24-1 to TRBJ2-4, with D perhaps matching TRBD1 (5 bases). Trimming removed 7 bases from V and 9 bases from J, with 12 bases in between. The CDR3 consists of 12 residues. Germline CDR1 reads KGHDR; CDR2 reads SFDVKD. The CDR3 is CATSSTGIIQYF. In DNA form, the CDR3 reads TGTGCCACCAGCAGCACAGGAATCATTCAGTACTTC.

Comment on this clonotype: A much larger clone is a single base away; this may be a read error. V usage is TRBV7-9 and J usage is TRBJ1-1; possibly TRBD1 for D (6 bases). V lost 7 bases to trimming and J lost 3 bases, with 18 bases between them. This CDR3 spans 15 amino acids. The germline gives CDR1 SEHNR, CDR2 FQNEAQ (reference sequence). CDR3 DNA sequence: TGTGCCAGCACCCCTGACGGGGGGCAGGACACTGAAGCTTTCTTT. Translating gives CASTPDGGQDTEAFF. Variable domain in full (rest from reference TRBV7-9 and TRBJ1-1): DTGVSQNPRHKITKRGQNVTFRCDPISEHNRLYWYRQTLGQGPEFLTYFQNEAQLEKSRLLSDRFSAERPKGSFSTLEIQRTEQGDSAMYLCASTPDGGQDTEAFFGQGTRLTVV.

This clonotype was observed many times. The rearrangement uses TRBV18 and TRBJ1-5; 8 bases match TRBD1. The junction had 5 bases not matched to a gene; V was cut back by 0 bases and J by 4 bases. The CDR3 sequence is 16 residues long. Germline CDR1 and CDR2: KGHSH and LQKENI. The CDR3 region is CASSPPDRGVNQPQHF. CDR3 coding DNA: TGTGCCAGCTCACCACCCGACAGGGGAGTAAATCAGCCCCAGCATTTT.

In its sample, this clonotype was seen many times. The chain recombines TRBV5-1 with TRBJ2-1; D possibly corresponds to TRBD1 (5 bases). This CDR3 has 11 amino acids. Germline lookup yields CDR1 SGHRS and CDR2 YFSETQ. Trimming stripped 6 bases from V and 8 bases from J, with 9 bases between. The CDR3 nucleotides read TGCGCCAGCACCCAGGGCGATGAGCAGTTCTTC. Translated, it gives CASTQGDEQFF. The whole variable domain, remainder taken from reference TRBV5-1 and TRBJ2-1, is KAGVTQTPRYLIKTRGQQVTLSCSPISGHRSVSWYQQTPGQGLQFLFEYFSETQRNKGNFPGRFSGRQFSNSRSEMNVSTLELGDSALYLCASTQGDEQFFGPGTRLTVL.

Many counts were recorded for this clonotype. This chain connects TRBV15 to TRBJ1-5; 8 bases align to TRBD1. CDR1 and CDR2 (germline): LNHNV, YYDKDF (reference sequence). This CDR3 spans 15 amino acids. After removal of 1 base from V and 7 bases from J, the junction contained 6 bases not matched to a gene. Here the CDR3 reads CATSRGDRLGQPQHF. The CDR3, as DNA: TGTGCCACCAGCAGAGGGGACAGGTTAGGGCAGCCCCAGCATTTT.

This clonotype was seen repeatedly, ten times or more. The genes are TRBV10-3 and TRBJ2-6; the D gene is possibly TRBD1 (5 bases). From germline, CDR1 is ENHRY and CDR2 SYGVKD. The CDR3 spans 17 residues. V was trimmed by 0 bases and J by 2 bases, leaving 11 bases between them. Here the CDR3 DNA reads TGTGCCATCAGTGAGTCACTGAAAGGGGCTGGGGCCAACGTCCTGACTTTC. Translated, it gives CAISESLKGAGANVLTF.

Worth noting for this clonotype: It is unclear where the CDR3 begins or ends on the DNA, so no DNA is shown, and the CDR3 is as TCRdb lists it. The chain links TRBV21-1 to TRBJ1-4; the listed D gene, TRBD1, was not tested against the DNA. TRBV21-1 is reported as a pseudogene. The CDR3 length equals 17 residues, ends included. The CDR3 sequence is CASSKIRVGRGNEKLFF.

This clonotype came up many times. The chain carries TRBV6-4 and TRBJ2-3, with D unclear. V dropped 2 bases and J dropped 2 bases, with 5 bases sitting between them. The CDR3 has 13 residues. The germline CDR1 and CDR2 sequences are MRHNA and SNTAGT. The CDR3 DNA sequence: TGTGCCAGCAGTGACCTAATCACAGATACGCAGTATTTT. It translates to CASSDLITDTQYF.

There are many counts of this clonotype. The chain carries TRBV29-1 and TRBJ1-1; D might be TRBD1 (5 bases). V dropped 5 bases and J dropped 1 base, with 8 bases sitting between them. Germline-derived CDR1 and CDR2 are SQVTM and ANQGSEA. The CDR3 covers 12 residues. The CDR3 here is CSVRGANTEAFF. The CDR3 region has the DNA TGCAGCGTTCGTGGGGCGAACACTGAAGCTTTCTTT. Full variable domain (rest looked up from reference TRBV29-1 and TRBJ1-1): SAVISQKPSRDICQRGTSLTIQCQVDSQVTMMFWYRQQPGQSLTLIATANQGSEATYESGFVIDKFPISRPNLTFSTLTVSNMSPEDSSIYLCSVRGANTEAFFGQGTRLTVV.

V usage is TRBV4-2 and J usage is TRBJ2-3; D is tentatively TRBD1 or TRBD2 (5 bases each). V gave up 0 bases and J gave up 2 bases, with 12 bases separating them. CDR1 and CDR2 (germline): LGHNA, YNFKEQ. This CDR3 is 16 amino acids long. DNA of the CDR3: TGTGCCAGCAGCCAAGATCGTCTCGGGGCCACAGATACGCAGTATTTT. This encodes CASSQDRLGATDTQYF.

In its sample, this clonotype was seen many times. As DNA, the CDR3 is TGCAGTGCTAGAGTCGGTCTAGAGCGCGATACGCAGTATTTT. Its translation is CSARVGLERDTQYF. The rearrangement uses TRBV20-1 and TRBJ2-3; D remains unclear. Germline V gene lookup returns CDR1 DFQATT and CDR2 SNEGSKA (reference sequence). The CDR3 spans 14 residues. Trimming left V 1 base short and J 6 bases short, with 14 bases between.

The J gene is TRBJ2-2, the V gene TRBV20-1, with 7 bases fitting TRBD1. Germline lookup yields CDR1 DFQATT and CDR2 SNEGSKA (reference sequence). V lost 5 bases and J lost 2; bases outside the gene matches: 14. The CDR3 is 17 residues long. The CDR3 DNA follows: TGCAGTGCTCATTCTATTCGAGACAGGGCAAACACCGGGGAGCTGTTTTTT. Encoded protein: CSAHSIRDRANTGELFF.

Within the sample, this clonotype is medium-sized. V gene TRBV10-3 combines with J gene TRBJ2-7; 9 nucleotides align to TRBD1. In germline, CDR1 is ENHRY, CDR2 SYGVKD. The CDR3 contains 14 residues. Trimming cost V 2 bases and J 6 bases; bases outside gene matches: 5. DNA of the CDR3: TGTGCCATCAGTGAGGGGGACAGGGTCCGCGAGCAGTACTTC. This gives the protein CAISEGDRVREQYF.

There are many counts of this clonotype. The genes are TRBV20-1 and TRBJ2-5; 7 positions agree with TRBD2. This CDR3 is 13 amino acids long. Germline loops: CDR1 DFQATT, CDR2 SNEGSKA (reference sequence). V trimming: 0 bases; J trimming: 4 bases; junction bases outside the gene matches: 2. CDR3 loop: CSARDSGVETQYF. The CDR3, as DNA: TGCAGTGCTAGAGACAGCGGGGTAGAGACCCAGTACTTC.

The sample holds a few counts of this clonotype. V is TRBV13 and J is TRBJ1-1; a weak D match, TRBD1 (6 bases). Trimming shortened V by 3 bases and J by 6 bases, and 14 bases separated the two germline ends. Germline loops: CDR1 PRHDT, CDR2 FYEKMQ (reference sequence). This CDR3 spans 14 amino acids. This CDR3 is CASSFQGNSAEAFF. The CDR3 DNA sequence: TGTGCCAGCAGCTTCCAGGGGAATTCCGCTGAAGCTTTCTTT.

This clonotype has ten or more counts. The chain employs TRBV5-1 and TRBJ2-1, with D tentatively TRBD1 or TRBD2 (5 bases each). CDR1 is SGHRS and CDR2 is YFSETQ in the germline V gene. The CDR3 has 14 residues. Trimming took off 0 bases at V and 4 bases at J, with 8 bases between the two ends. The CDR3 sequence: CASSLGDLYNEQFF. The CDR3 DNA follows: TGCGCCAGCAGCTTGGGGGACCTTTACAATGAGCAGTTCTTC.

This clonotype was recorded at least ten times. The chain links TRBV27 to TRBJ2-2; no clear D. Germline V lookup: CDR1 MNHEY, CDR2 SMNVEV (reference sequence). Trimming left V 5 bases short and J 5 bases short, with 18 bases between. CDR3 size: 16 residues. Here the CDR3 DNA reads TGTGCCAGCAGTCCACTACCGCAAACAGCTACCGGGGAGCTGTTTTTT. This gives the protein CASSPLPQTATGELFF.

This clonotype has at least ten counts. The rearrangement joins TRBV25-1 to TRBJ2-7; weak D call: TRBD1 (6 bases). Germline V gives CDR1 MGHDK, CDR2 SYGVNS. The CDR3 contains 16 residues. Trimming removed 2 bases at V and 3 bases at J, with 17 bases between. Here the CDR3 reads CASSEEGTGNYYEQYF. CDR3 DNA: TGTGCCAGCAGTGAAGAGGGAACAGGGAACTACTACGAGCAGTACTTC.

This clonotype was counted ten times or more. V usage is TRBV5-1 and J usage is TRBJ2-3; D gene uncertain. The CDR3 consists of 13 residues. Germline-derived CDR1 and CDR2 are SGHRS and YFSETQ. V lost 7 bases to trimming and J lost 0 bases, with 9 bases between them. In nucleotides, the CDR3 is TGCGCCAGCTCGACACCCAGCACAGATACGCAGTATTTT. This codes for CASSTPSTDTQYF.

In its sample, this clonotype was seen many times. The CDR3 bases are TGTGCCAGCAGCCACACTACGGACAGGGTCAATGGCTACACCTTC. Amino acid sequence: CASSHTTDRVNGYTF. This chain uses TRBV3-1 with TRBJ1-2; 8 bases fit TRBD1. The germline CDR1 and CDR2 sequences are LGHDT and YNNKEL (reference sequence). The CDR3 has 15 residues. J was trimmed by 6 bases and V by 3 bases; bases with no gene match: 9. The full variable domain, rest sourced from reference TRBV3-1 and TRBJ1-2, is DTAVSQTPKYLVTQMGNDKSIKCEQNLGHDTMYWYKQDSKKFLKIMFSYNNKELIINETVPNRFSPKSPDKAHLNLHINSLELGDSAVYFCASSHTTDRVNGYTFGSGTRLTVV.

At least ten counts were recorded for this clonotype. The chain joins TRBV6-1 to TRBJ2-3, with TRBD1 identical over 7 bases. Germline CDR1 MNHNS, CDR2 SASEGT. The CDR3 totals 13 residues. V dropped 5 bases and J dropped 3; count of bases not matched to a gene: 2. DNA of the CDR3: TGTGCCAGCAGTCCGGACAGGACAGATACGCAGTATTTT. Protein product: CASSPDRTDTQYF.